The rows below give T cell receptor beta chains drawn from one sample of a study of T cells in Graves' hyperthyroidism and ophthalmopathy. TCRdb re-called the multiplex PCR reads with MiXCR, one entry per CDR3 protein. The sample yields under 600,000 distinct CDR3 sequences, about a sixth seen once. The sequenced sample was blood. The receptor source for this set is a woman aged 40-49 years with Graves' ophthalmopathy. Both conserved end residues are trimmed from each CDR3.

v_gene	j_gene	CDR3aa
TRBV5-1	TRBJ2-5	ASSTTGMREETQY
TRBV2	TRBJ2-4	ASSVQGLAKNIQY
TRBV29-1	TRBJ1-2	SIEQGTYGYT
TRBV11-2	TRBJ2-2	ASTLARTTSTGELF
TRBV5-1	TRBJ1-1	ASRPVMNTEAF
TRBV2	TRBJ2-7	ASSSSGRSFEQY
TRBV12-3/TRBV12-4	TRBJ1-5	ASSVDVGTGTQPQH
TRBV30	TRBJ2-1	ASSRNSANEQF
TRBV20-1	TRBJ1-1	SARPFLDRVAF
TRBV7-9	TRBJ2-1	ASSSGTALSYNEQF
TRBV4-1	TRBJ2-1	ASSQHRENGNEQF
TRBV2	TRBJ2-7	ASSPPSGRSSYEQY
TRBV28	TRBJ1-6	ASSSLQGVSPLH
TRBV7-9	TRBJ1-6	ASSPSGTGGSPLH
TRBV2	TRBJ1-1	AITTGGWTEAF
TRBV5-4	TRBJ2-1	ASSPGQGKDEQF
TRBV7-3	TRBJ2-1	ASSKGQGYEQF
TRBV19	TRBJ1-6	ASQGQSSPLH
TRBV5-1	TRBJ2-5	ASSLLAGDRGGQETQY
TRBV12-5	TRBJ2-2	ASGLWPGNPTGELF
TRBV12-3/TRBV12-4	TRBJ2-3	ASRRNTDTQY
TRBV2	TRBJ2-1	ASSRTGFNEQF
TRBV27	TRBJ2-3	ASRRTSGRSGPDTQY
TRBV20-1	TRBJ2-2	SARSGGELF
TRBV6-4	TRBJ2-1	ASSEASYNEQF
TRBV6-6	TRBJ2-2	ASSYSYRTVNTGELF
TRBV2	TRBJ2-2	ASSPQGAFTGELF
TRBV7-2	TRBJ1-4	ASSLSWTNEKLF
TRBV20-1	TRBJ1-1	SARDMGSLGGTEAF
TRBV6-6	TRBJ2-3	ASSYGVGLTDTQY
TRBV2	TRBJ1-2	ASGTGYNYGYT
TRBV29-1	TRBJ2-5	SVKATEETQY
TRBV10-3	TRBJ2-7	AISDGQGDYEQY
TRBV30	TRBJ2-3	AWSFGKDTQY
TRBV27	TRBJ1-2	ASRGAGTGYGYT
TRBV9	TRBJ2-7	ASSVATSGSGGSYEQY
TRBV2	TRBJ2-5	ASSEGHQARTQY
TRBV6-2/TRBV6-3	TRBJ2-7	ASRHSLYEQY
TRBV5-1	TRBJ1-6	ASSLGQELNSPLH
TRBV2	TRBJ2-1	ASRKTSGVYNEQF
TRBV2	TRBJ1-6	ASTGGLGNSPLH
TRBV30	TRBJ2-7	AWNRGSYEQY
TRBV20-1	TRBJ2-7	SARGALHEQY
TRBV5-1	TRBJ2-1	ASSLSRGQYNEQF
TRBV30	TRBJ2-3	AWSVPDGGTTDTQY
TRBV4-1	TRBJ2-4	ASSHATGGPKNIQY
TRBV11-2	TRBJ2-5	ASSWQGVETQY
TRBV20-1	TRBJ2-7	SARASAAYEQY
TRBV11-2	TRBJ2-1	ASQDTGTSGMGVEQF
TRBV11-2	TRBJ2-3	ASSPLLRGAPDTQY
TRBV11-2	TRBJ1-2	ASSLTADYGYT
TRBV12-3/TRBV12-4	TRBJ1-5	ASSLTGSIGQPQH
TRBV30	TRBJ1-1	AWDQGQGAKGTEAF
TRBV18	TRBJ1-6	ASSQTGENSPLH
TRBV28	TRBJ2-1	ASSYFSAGVYNEQF
TRBV18	TRBJ2-2	ASSPRKGQRNTGELF
TRBV6-1	TRBJ1-1	ASRVMTGNTEAF